The present T cell receptor beta chain was sequenced within a study of blood T cell repertoires in COVID-19. Turning to the study itself: COVID-19 samples collected from the United States, Italy and Spain covered acute and convalescent phases.

In the study's own analysis: Cell counts per sample came from amplifying reference gene primers. Generated by immunoSEQ multiplex PCR, the TCRdb table keeps only in-frame clones and is missing some. V, J and clone size are taken as reported in that table, and D and trimming were inferred from the DNA itself. The sample lists about 120,000 clones, around four fifths occurring once. The CDR3 is 14 amino acids. V dropped 2 bases and J dropped 5 bases, with 11 bases sitting between them. Germline-derived CDR1 and CDR2 are SGHRS and YFSETQ. Material: peripheral blood. This sequence joins TRBV5-1 and TRBJ2-1; D is uncertain. This receptor was obtained from a man between 25 and 39 years old with acute or convalescent COVID-19. The DNA of the CDR3 is TGCGCCAGCAGCTTTAGGCTAGAAAACAATGAGCAGTTCTTC. It yields the protein CASSFRLENNEQFF.